This T cell receptor beta chain comes out of a study of breast tumors, draining lymph nodes, adjacent tissues. Study-wide points: Tumor and nontumor repertoires were significantly more similar in luminal-like than in basal-like breast cancer. Compared with lymph nodes, tumors were less diverse; compared with nontumor tissue, more.

TCRdb used MiXCR to reprocess the multiplex PCR reads, holding one entry per CDR3 protein. The table has 150,000 to 250,000 distinct CDR3 sequences, 25% to 40% seen once. Breast cancer patients provided tissue from their axillary draining lymph nodes. Germline-derived CDR1 and CDR2 are SGHAT and FQNNGV. This CDR3 region has 13 residues. This clonotype was detected a few times. The antigen is unknown. One end of the junction does not line up with germline, which may come from a read error. The gene calls are TRBV11-2 and TRBJ2-1; D is ambiguous. The TCR originated in a female donor with breast cancer. Some clones in this sample may be carry-over from other donors' samples. Material: axillary lymph node tissue. CDR3 residues: CASSLGLYTEQFF. The DNA of the CDR3 is TGTGCCAGCAGCTTAGGCCTCTACACTGAGCAGTTCTTC.